The next 14 T cell receptor beta chains were all read from a single sample in a study of cytomegalovirus exposure and HLA in healthy donors. This PCR relied on a set of 60 Vbeta primers and 13 Jbeta primers. Profiled with immunoSEQ multiplex PCR; TCRdb holds only in-frame clones, not every one. The data show around 110,000 clones, with over 70% seen just once and around 2.3% held by the top ten. Sequencing was done on a sample of PBMCs. These receptors originate from a man aged 25 to 45 in good health and CMV-seronegative.

CDR3 nucleotides: TGCAGCGTACCTTTTGCCGATTATAGCGGGCCTGGCGGGTGGTACAATGAGCAGTTCTTC. Amino acid sequence: CSVPFADYSGPGGWYNEQFF. V usage is TRBV29-1 and J usage is TRBJ2-1; 7 bases are shared with TRBD2. Germline V gene data show CDR1 as SQVTM and CDR2 as ANQGSEA. The V and J ends lost 6 bases and 4 bases, in that order; junction bases with no gene match: 27. The CDR3 contains 20 residues.

This chain joins TRBV7-3 and TRBJ2-3, with TRBD2 identical over 10 bases. The ends lost 5 bases at V and 2 bases at J; junction bases unmatched: 4. Germline values: CDR1 SGHTA, CDR2 FQGTGA. The CDR3 length is 15 residues. CDR3 nucleotides: TGTGCCAGCAGCCGCGGACTAGCGGTCACAGATACGCAGTATTTT. Protein: CASSRGLAVTDTQYF.

J is TRBJ2-5 and V is TRBV12-5, with 10 bases fitting TRBD1. TRBJ2-7 matches the DNA end more closely, so the J call is doubtful. CDR3 length: 14 residues. Germline CDR1 is LGHNT and CDR2 is FRNRAP. The chain's CDR3 is CASGSAGTGDEQYF. The DNA for the CDR3 is TGTGCTAGTGGGTCGGCCGGGACAGGGGACGAGCAGTACTTC.

The chain recombines TRBV7-9 with TRBJ1-6; D is uncertain. CDR1 is SEHNR and CDR2 is FQNEAQ in the germline V gene (reference sequence). The CDR3 consists of 15 residues. V lost 3 bases and J lost 3, with 9 bases in between. The CDR3 DNA reads as TGTGCCAGCAGCTTTGAACGGGACTATAATTCACCCCTCCACTTT. It encodes CASSFERDYNSPLHF.

This rearrangement joins TRBV2 to TRBJ2-3; 7 bases map to TRBD2. Trimming took 7 bases from V and 3 from J; bases not matched to a gene: 4. Germline V gives CDR1 SNHLY, CDR2 FYNNEI. This CDR3 has 13 amino acids. In nucleotides, the CDR3 is TGTGCCAGCATGGCGGGGGAAACAGATACGCAGTATTTT. Translated: CASMAGETDTQYF.

The V and J genes are TRBV5-1 and TRBJ2-1; 8 nucleotides line up with TRBD2. With 4 bases clipped from V and 7 bases from J, the junction kept 25 bases outside the gene matches. This CDR3 region has 20 residues. Germline lookup yields CDR1 SGHRS and CDR2 YFSETQ. The CDR3 reads CASSRSRQVVAGPRVNEQFF. CDR3 bases: TGCGCCAGCAGCCGGTCCAGGCAGGTGGTAGCGGGACCCCGGGTTAATGAGCAGTTCTTC.

The gene calls are TRBV30 and TRBJ1-6; unclear D gene. V shed 4 bases and J shed 4 bases, with 11 bases lying between them. CDR1 and CDR2 (germline): GTSNPN, SVGIG (reference sequence). The CDR3 consists of 14 residues. CDR3 amino acids: CAWTQQIYNSPLHF. CDR3 bases: TGTGCCTGGACGCAACAGATTTATAATTCACCCCTCCACTTT.

The sample holds a few counts of this clone. This chain uses TRBV30 with TRBJ1-5; 12 nucleotides match TRBD1. V was clipped by 4 bases and J by 7 bases; unmatched bases: 5. The CDR3 spans 14 residues. Germline-derived CDR1 and CDR2 are GTSNPN and SVGIG (reference sequence). CDR3: CAWTPGTGGQPQHF. The CDR3 nucleotides are TGTGCCTGGACCCCCGGGACAGGGGGCCAGCCCCAGCATTTT.

In this sample, this clone turned up once. The chain couples TRBV28 to TRBJ2-1, with 10 bases fitting TRBD2. The CDR3 extends over 15 amino acids. CDR1 and CDR2 from the germline V gene are MDHEN and SYDVKM. Trimming took 10 bases from V and 8 from J; bases not matched to a gene: 14. The DNA for the CDR3 is TGTGCCATCAGAAATCGGCTAGCGGGAGATGATGAGCAGTTCTTC. Residues: CAIRNRLAGDDEQFF.

V gene TRBV28 combines with J gene TRBJ1-1; D is possibly TRBD1 (5 bases). Trimming removed 6 bases from V and 6 bases from J, with 17 bases in between. This CDR3 contains 14 residues. Germline CDR1 reads MDHEN; CDR2 reads SYDVKM. The CDR3, as DNA: TGTGCCAGCAGGCCCAGGGCAGCTGGTCCTGAAGCTTTCTTT. This encodes CASRPRAAGPEAFF.

V is TRBV6-5 and J is TRBJ2-1, with D possibly TRBD2 on 5 matching bases. Germline values: CDR1 MNHEY, CDR2 SVGAGI. This CDR3 contains 15 residues. The V end lost 2 bases, the J end lost 0 bases, and 8 bases lay between the germline ends. The CDR3 DNA is TGTGCCAGCAGTTACAGGGAGAGCTCCTACAATGAGCAGTTCTTC. This encodes CASSYRESSYNEQFF.

The chain couples TRBV5-1 to TRBJ2-5; D not resolved. The germline V gene has CDR1 SGHRS and CDR2 YFSETQ. The CDR3 is 12 residues long. Trimming cost V 4 bases and J 4 bases, with 8 bases left between them. CDR3 nucleotide sequence: TGCGCCAGCAGCCCGGTACCAGAGACCCAGTACTTC. It translates to CASSPVPETQYF.

This clone was detected a few times. The V call is TRBV14, the J call TRBJ1-2; TRBD1 agrees at 7 bases. The CDR3 is 15 amino acids. Trimming at V came to 4 bases and at J to 8 bases, leaving 13 bases not matched to a gene. Germline V gene sequence: CDR1 SGHDN, CDR2 FVKESK. The CDR3 DNA reads TGTGCCAGCAGCCCCCGTAGAACAGGGGAGTACGGCTACACCTTC. It specifies CASSPRRTGEYGYTF.

This chain connects TRBV4-1 to TRBJ1-2, with TRBD1 matching 9 bases. The CDR3 extends over 14 amino acids. Germline V CDR1 and CDR2: MGHRA, YSYEKL. V lost 4 bases to trimming and J lost 5 bases; unmatched junction nucleotides: 5. DNA of the CDR3: TGCGCCAGCAGCCCAACGGACAGGGGATATGGCTACACCTTC. Translating gives CASSPTDRGYGYTF.